These 23 T cell receptor beta chains were sequenced from one sample in a study of shared clonotypes between healthy human individuals. Naive CD8 cells lacked CD45RO, underwent positive selection for CCR7 and left out terminally differentiated effector memory CD45RA+ cells. TCRdb keeps only in-frame clones here, not all; method: immunoSEQ multiplex PCR. In the table there are about 610,000 clones, approximately 96% of which are singletons. The specimen was naive CD8+ T cells sorted from blood. The receptors were sampled from a woman aged 25 to 45 in good health.

This chain uses TRBV6-1 with TRBJ2-7; 8 nucleotides align to TRBD2. This CDR3 contains 12 residues. V trimming: 8 bases; J trimming: 2 bases; junction bases outside the gene matches: 2. CDR1 is MNHNS and CDR2 is SASEGT in the germline V gene. The DNA for the CDR3 is TGTGCCAGCCGGGAGGGTACCTACGAGCAGTACTTC. This gives the protein CASREGTYEQYF.

The rearrangement uses TRBV27 and TRBJ2-1, with D possibly being TRBD1 (6 bases). V gave up 6 bases and J gave up 9 bases, with 9 bases separating them. CDR1 MNHEY and CDR2 SMNVEV come from the germline V gene (reference sequence). This CDR3 is 11 amino acids long. The CDR3 loop is CASRTGSEQFF. In DNA, the CDR3 is TGTGCCAGCAGGACAGGTTCTGAGCAGTTCTTC.

The gene calls are TRBV28 and TRBJ2-7; D may be TRBD1 or TRBD2 (5 bases each). Trimming stripped 5 bases from V and 5 bases from J, with 19 bases between. Germline CDR1 is MDHEN and CDR2 is SYDVKM. The CDR3 extends over 15 amino acids. Here the CDR3 reads CASSQTGPRPNEQYF. Here the CDR3 DNA reads TGTGCCAGCAGTCAGACGGGACCCCGGCCTAACGAGCAGTACTTC.

On this clone itself: A junction boundary mismatches the germline segment, possibly from a read error. This rearrangement joins TRBV5-6 to TRBJ1-4, with TRBD1 identical over 7 bases. This CDR3 is 12 amino acids long. The V gene's germline CDR1 is SGHDT and CDR2 YYEEEE. The DNA of the CDR3 is TGTGCCAGCAGCTTTGGGCCCGACAGGGCGACGTTT. As protein: CASSFGPDRATF.

The chain has TRBV4-1 and TRBJ2-2, with D tentatively TRBD1 or TRBD2 (5 bases each). Looked up from germline, CDR1 is MGHRA and CDR2 is YSYEKL. The CDR3 has 16 amino acids. Deletions cut 3 bases from V and 2 bases from J, with 13 bases between. The CDR3 region has the DNA TGCGCCAGCAGCCAGCCTCTGGGGGACAACACCGGGGAGCTGTTTTTT. It translates to CASSQPLGDNTGELFF.

This chain uses TRBV11-2 with TRBJ1-3; D is ambiguous. The CDR3 is 15 residues long. V was shortened by 1 base and J by 0 bases, with 7 bases between the two germline ends. Per the germline V gene, CDR1 is SGHAT and CDR2 is FQNNGV. The CDR3 here is CASSLGSSSGNTIYF. Written as DNA, the CDR3 is TGTGCCAGCAGCTTAGGGTCGTCCTCTGGAAACACCATATATTTT.

Only one count was recorded for this clone. V is TRBV7-9 and J is TRBJ2-2; D uncertain. CDR1 and CDR2 from the germline V gene are SEHNR and FQNEAQ (reference sequence). CDR3 length equals 17 residues. V was pared by 4 bases and J by 6 bases, with 21 bases between. The CDR3 bases are TGTGCCAGCAGCTACGCCCGGGTGATAGTCGATGCCGGGGAGCTGTTTTTT. Protein: CASSYARVIVDAGELFF.

This chain connects TRBV9 to TRBJ2-1; the D gene is possibly TRBD1 (7 bases). The CDR3 has 15 residues. Germline CDR1 and CDR2: SGDLS and YYNGEE. V was clipped by 3 bases and J by 0 bases, with 10 bases between them. The CDR3 sequence is CASSAGGSSYNEQFF. The CDR3 region has the DNA TGTGCCAGCAGCGCAGGGGGGAGCTCCTACAATGAGCAGTTCTTC.

This chain uses TRBV7-7 with TRBJ2-1, with TRBD2 identical over 9 bases. From germline, CDR1 is SSHAT and CDR2 FNYEAQ (reference sequence). This CDR3 has 17 amino acids. Losses at the gene ends were 3 bases for V and 4 bases for J; bases not matched to a gene: 10. DNA of the CDR3: TGTGCCAGCAGCTTTACTAGCGGGTATTCGCCTTACAATGAGCAGTTCTTC. Its translation is CASSFTSGYSPYNEQFF.

The rearrangement joins TRBV30 to TRBJ2-5; 10 bases are shared with TRBD2. The assigned J gene may be wrong: the sequence end matches TRBJ2-7 better. Germline V gene sequence: CDR1 GTSNPN, CDR2 SVGIG (reference sequence). The CDR3 consists of 14 residues. The CDR3 is CAWSGILAGAEQYF. As DNA, the CDR3 is TGTGCCTGGAGTGGAATTCTAGCGGGAGCCGAGCAGTACTTC.

The genes are TRBV4-1 and TRBJ1-2, with D possibly TRBD1 on 5 matching bases. Trimming took 0 bases from V and 8 from J, leaving 13 bases between them. This CDR3 is built from 14 residues. The germline V gene encodes CDR1 MGHRA and CDR2 YSYEKL. The CDR3 spells CASSQDLSGLGYTF. CDR3 nucleotides: TGCGCCAGCAGCCAAGATCTCTCAGGGTTGGGCTACACCTTC.

The chain has TRBV29-1 and TRBJ2-7; the match to TRBD1 covers 7 bases. The CDR3 loop spans 14 amino acids. Germline lookup yields CDR1 SQVTM and CDR2 ANQGSEA. The ends lost 4 bases at V and 3 bases at J; junction bases unmatched: 9. CDR3 sequence (DNA): TGCAGCGTTGCAGGGGGACACCTTGGCTACGAGCAGTACTTC. Translation gives CSVAGGHLGYEQYF.

The chain carries TRBV14 and TRBJ1-2; a weak D match, TRBD1 (5 bases). The V end was cut by 1 base, the J end by 5 bases, with 14 bases between. The CDR3 runs 15 residues. Germline CDR1 reads SGHDN; CDR2 reads FVKESK. The CDR3 nucleotides are TGTGCCAGCAGCCAAGGAAGGGGAGCAGGGTATGGCTACACCTTC. This encodes CASSQGRGAGYGYTF.

Concerning this clone: This sample includes further DNA sequences coding for the same CDR3. The chain uses TRBV5-4 and TRBJ1-5, with no clear D. Trimming pared 2 bases from V and 5 bases from J, leaving 8 bases between. The CDR3 loop spans 13 amino acids. CDR1 and CDR2 (germline): SGHNT, YYREEE (reference sequence). CDR3 residues: CASSLVPDQPQHF. CDR3 nucleotides: TGTGCCAGCAGCTTAGTTCCGGATCAGCCCCAGCATTTT.

The chain combines TRBV28 with TRBJ2-4; D is ambiguous. CDR3 length: 16 residues. Germline V CDR1 and CDR2: MDHEN, SYDVKM. Deletions cut 3 bases from V and 2 bases from J, with 14 bases between. CDR3 DNA: TGTGCCAGCAGTTTGCCCGGTTTAATAACCAAAAACATTCAGTACTTC. Residues: CASSLPGLITKNIQYF.

A single count supports this clone. The rearrangement links TRBV2 to TRBJ1-4; D possibly corresponds to TRBD1 (5 bases). Germline lookup yields CDR1 SNHLY and CDR2 FYNNEI. V was pared by 10 bases and J by 0 bases, with 12 bases between. CDR3 length equals 14 residues. The CDR3 nucleotides are TGTGCCACGGGGGAGGACGCAACTAATGAAAAACTGTTTTTT. It translates to CATGEDATNEKLFF.

The V gene is TRBV2, the J gene TRBJ1-1; no firm D call. The CDR3 consists of 12 residues. V was cut by 4 bases and J by 2 bases, with 5 bases left in between. From germline, CDR1 is SNHLY and CDR2 FYNNEI. The CDR3 DNA is TGTGCCAGCAGTGTGACTAACACTGAAGCTTTCTTT. Protein: CASSVTNTEAFF.

The chain is built from TRBV28 and TRBJ2-6; no firm D call. The germline gives CDR1 MDHEN, CDR2 SYDVKM. V gave up 7 bases and J gave up 1 base, with 5 bases separating them. The CDR3 consists of 13 residues. The DNA of the CDR3 is TGTGCCAGCACCCTATCTGGGGCCAACGTCCTGACTTTC. It yields the protein CASTLSGANVLTF.

The CDR3 region is CASSISPMTSGRPTGELFF. The CDR3 nucleotides read TGTGCCAGTAGTATATCGCCCATGACTAGCGGGAGACCCACCGGGGAGCTGTTTTTT. The genes are TRBV19 and TRBJ2-2; 12 nucleotides agree with TRBD2. Germline-derived CDR1 and CDR2 are LNHDA and SQIVND (reference sequence). V shed 2 bases, J shed 4 bases, and the junction held 11 bases outside the gene matches. CDR3 size: 19 residues.

The chain employs TRBV5-4 and TRBJ2-3; D perhaps matches TRBD2 (6 bases). V dropped 0 bases and J dropped 5 bases, with 7 bases sitting between them. The CDR3 sequence is 13 residues long. Germline CDR1 SGHNT, CDR2 YYREEE (reference sequence). The CDR3 DNA follows: TGTGCCAGCAGCTTGGGAGCGGGAGATACGCAGTATTTT. Amino acid sequence: CASSLGAGDTQYF.

This chain uses TRBV4-1 with TRBJ1-2; 9 bases fit TRBD1. CDR3 length: 15 amino acids. Germline V CDR1 and CDR2: MGHRA, YSYEKL. V gave up 4 bases and J gave up 4 bases; unmatched junction bases: 7. The CDR3 protein is CASSPWTGEAYGYTF. CDR3 sequence (DNA): TGCGCCAGCAGCCCCTGGACAGGGGAGGCCTATGGCTACACCTTC.

The chain employs TRBV28 and TRBJ2-7, with 11 bases identical to TRBD2. The V gene end was trimmed by 2 bases and the J gene end by 3 bases; junction bases not matched to a gene: 3. This CDR3 comprises 15 residues. Germline-derived CDR1 and CDR2 are MDHEN and SYDVKM. The CDR3 region is CASSLLAGGDYEQYF. The DNA for the CDR3 is TGTGCCAGCAGTTTACTAGCGGGAGGAGACTACGAGCAGTACTTC.

The V call is TRBV7-9, the J call TRBJ1-3; 8 bases fit TRBD1. The V segment lost 0 bases and the J segment 2 bases; nucleotides outside the gene matches: 9. CDR1 SEHNR and CDR2 FQNEAQ come from the germline V gene (reference sequence). This CDR3 comprises 18 residues. CDR3 coding DNA: TGTGCCAGCAGCTTAGCGCGTAGCAGGGGGCGCCCTGGAAACACCATATATTTT. Protein sequence: CASSLARSRGRPGNTIYF.